This T cell receptor beta chain appears in the sequencing data of a study of control samples from healthy donors and cancer patients. Germline CDR1 is GTSNPN and CDR2 is SVGIG (reference sequence). With V trimmed by 7 bases and J by 6 bases, 10 bases remained unmatched. The CDR3 runs 15 residues. The repertoire was sequenced with immunoSEQ multiplex PCR; TCRdb's copy has only in-frame clones and lacks some. The sample lists 90,000 to 100,000 clones, roughly four fifths occurring once. This receptor was taken from a man aged 60 to 75 in good health. Specimen: blood. This rearrangement joins TRBV30 to TRBJ2-1, with 12 bases that match TRBD1. CDR3: CALHTRDRGPNEQFF. The CDR3 DNA sequence: TGTGCCTTGCACACCCGGGACAGGGGGCCCAATGAGCAGTTCTTC.